The following is a T cell receptor (beta chain) sequence with its context. V shed 6 bases and J 5 bases; nucleotides not matched to a gene: 4. Germline V lookup: CDR1 SQVTM, CDR2 ANQGSEA. The CDR3 covers 12 residues. Here immunoSEQ multiplex PCR was the method, and the copy in TCRdb shows in-frame clones only, minus some. The sample has 110,000 or so clones, about two thirds seen once. This sample stems from a study of blood T cell repertoires in COVID-19. Study-wide background: Samples representing acute and convalescent COVID-19 were sourced from the United States, Italy and Spain.

This rearrangement joins TRBV29-1 to TRBJ2-5, with 9 bases identical to TRBD2. This sequence originates from a middle-aged woman with acute or convalescent COVID-19. The source material was peripheral blood. The CDR3 loop reads CSVKTSGETQYF. The CDR3 DNA is TGCAGCGTCAAAACTAGCGGGGAGACCCAGTACTTC.